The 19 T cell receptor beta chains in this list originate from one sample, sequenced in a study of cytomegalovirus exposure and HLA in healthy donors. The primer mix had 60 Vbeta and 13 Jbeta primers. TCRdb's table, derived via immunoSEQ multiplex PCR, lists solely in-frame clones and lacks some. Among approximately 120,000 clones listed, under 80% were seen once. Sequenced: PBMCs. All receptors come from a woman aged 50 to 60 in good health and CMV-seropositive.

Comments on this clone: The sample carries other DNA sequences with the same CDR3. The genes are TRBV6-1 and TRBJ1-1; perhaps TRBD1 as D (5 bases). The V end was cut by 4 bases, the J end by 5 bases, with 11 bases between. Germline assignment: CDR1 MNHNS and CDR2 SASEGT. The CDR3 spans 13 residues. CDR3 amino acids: CASSGLDSTEAFF. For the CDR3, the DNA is TGTGCCAGCAGTGGGCTCGACAGTACTGAAGCTTTCTTT.

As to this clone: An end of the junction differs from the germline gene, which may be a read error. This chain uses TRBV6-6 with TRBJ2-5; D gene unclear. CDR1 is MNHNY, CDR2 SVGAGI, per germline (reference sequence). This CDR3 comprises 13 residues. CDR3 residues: CASSTPYQEAQYF. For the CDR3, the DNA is TGTGCCAGCAGTACACCGTACCAAGAGGCCCAGTACTTC.

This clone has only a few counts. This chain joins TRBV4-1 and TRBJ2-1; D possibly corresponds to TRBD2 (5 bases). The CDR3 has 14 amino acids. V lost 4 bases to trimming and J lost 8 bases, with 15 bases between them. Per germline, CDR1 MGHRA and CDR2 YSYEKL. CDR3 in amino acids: CASSPGGGWDEQFF. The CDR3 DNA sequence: TGCGCCAGCAGCCCAGGAGGCGGATGGGATGAGCAGTTCTTC.

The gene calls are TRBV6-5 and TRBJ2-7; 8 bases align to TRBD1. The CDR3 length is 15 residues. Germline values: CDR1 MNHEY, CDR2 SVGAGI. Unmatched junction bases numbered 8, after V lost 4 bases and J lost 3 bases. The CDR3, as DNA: TGTGCCAGCAGTTCCGCCGGGACAGGCCTCTACGAGCAGTACTTC. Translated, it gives CASSSAGTGLYEQYF.

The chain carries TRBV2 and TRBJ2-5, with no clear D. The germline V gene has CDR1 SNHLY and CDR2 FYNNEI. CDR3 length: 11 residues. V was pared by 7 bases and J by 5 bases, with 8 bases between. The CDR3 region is CASKVAETQYF. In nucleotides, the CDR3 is TGTGCCAGCAAGGTAGCCGAGACCCAGTACTTC. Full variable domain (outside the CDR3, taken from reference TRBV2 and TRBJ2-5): EPEVTQTPSHQVTQMGQEVILRCVPISNHLYFYWYRQILGQKVEFLVSFYNNEISEKSEIFDDQFSVERPDGSNFTLKIRSTKLEDSAMYFCASKVAETQYFGPGTRLLVL.

The CDR3 reads CASSVVNDSPLHF. The CDR3 nucleotides read TGTGCCAGCAGCGTAGTCAATGATTCACCCCTCCACTTT. This chain uses TRBV7-9 with TRBJ1-6; D remains unclear. The CDR3 covers 13 residues. The germline CDR1 and CDR2 sequences are SEHNR and FQNEAQ (reference sequence). Trimming left V 5 bases short and J 8 bases short, with 10 bases between.

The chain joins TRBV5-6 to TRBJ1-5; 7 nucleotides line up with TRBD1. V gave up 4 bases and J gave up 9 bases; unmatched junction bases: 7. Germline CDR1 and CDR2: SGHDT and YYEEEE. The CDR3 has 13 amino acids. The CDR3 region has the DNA TGTGCCAGCAGCCCGACAGGGCGAGGGCCCCAGCATTTT. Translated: CASSPTGRGPQHF.

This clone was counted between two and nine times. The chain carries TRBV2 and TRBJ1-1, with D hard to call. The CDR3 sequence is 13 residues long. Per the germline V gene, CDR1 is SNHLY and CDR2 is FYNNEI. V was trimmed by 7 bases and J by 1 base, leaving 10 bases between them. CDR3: CASNQEPNTEAFF. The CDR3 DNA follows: TGTGCCAGCAACCAGGAACCGAACACTGAAGCTTTCTTT. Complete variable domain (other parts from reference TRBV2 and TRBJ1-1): EPEVTQTPSHQVTQMGQEVILRCVPISNHLYFYWYRQILGQKVEFLVSFYNNEISEKSEIFDDQFSVERPDGSNFTLKIRSTKLEDSAMYFCASNQEPNTEAFFGQGTRLTVV.

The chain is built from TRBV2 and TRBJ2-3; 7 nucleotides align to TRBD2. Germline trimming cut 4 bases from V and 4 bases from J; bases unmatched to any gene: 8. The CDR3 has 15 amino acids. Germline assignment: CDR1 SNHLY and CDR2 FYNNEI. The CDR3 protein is CASSVMAGASDTQYF. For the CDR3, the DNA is TGTGCCAGCAGTGTTATGGCGGGAGCGTCAGATACGCAGTATTTT.

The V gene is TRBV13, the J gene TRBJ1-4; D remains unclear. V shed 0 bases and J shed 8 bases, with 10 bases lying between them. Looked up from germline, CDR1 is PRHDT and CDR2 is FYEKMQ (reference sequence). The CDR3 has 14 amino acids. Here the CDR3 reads CASSLGESYEKLFF. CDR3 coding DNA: TGTGCCAGCAGCTTAGGGGAGTCTTACGAAAAACTGTTTTTT.

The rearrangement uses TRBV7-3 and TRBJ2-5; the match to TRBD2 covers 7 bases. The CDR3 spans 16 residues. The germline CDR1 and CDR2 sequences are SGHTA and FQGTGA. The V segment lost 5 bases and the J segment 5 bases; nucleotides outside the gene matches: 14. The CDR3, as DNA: TGTGCCAGCAGCCCTGGGACGTGGGAGGGTAGGGAGACCCAGTACTTC. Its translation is CASSPGTWEGRETQYF.

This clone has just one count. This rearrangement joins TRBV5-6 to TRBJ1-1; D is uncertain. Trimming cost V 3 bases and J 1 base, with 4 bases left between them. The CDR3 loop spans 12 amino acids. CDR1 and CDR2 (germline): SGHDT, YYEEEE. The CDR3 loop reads CASSSQNTEAFF. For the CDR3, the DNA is TGTGCCAGCAGCTCCCAGAACACTGAAGCTTTCTTT.

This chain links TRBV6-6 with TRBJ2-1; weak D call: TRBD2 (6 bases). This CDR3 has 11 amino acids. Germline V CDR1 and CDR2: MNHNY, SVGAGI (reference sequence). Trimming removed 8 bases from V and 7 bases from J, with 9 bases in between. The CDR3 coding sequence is TGTGCCAGCGGGACTTCTAATGAGCAGTTCTTC. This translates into CASGTSNEQFF.

DNA of the CDR3: TGTGCCAGCAGCCCCTTTCGACTAGCCAAAAACATTCAGTACTTC. It is translated as CASSPFRLAKNIQYF. The chain has TRBV5-6 and TRBJ2-4, with D hard to call. CDR3 size: 15 residues. V dropped 4 bases and J dropped 0 bases, with 11 bases sitting between them. CDR1 and CDR2 (germline): SGHDT, YYEEEE.

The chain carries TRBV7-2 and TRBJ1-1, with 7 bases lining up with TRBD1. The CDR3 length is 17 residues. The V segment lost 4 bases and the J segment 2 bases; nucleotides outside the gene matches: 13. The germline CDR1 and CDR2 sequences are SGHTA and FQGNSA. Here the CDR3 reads CASSSRTGGRENTEAFF. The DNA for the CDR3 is TGTGCCAGCAGCTCGAGGACAGGCGGGAGGGAAAACACTGAAGCTTTCTTT.

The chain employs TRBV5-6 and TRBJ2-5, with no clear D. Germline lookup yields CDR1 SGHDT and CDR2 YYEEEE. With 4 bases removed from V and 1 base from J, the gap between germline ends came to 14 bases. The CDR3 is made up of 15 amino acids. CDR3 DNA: TGTGCCAGCAGCCGCCCCCTAGGCGGCCAAGAGACCCAGTACTTC. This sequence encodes CASSRPLGGQETQYF.

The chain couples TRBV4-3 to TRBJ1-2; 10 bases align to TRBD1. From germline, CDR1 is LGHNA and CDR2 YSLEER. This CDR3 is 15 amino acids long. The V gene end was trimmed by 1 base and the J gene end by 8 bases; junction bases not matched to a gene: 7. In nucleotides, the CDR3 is TGCGCCAGCAGCCAAGGGGACAGGGGAGTGGAGGGCTACACCTTC. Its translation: CASSQGDRGVEGYTF.

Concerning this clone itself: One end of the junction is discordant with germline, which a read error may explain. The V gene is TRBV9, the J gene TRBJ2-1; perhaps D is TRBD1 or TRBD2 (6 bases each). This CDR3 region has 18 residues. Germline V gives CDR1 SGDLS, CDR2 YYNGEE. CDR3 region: CTSSVGGRGTLSYNEQFF. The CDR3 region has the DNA TGTACCAGCAGCGTAGGGGGTCGGGGGACCCTCTCCTACAATGAGCAGTTCTTC.

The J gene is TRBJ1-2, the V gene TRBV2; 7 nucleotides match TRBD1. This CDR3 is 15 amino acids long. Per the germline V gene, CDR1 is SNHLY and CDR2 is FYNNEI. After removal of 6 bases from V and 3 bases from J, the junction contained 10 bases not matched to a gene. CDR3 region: CASSQGPGGDYGYTF. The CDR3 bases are TGTGCCAGCAGCCAGGGCCCAGGGGGTGACTATGGCTACACCTTC. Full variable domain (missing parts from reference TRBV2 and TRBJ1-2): EPEVTQTPSHQVTQMGQEVILRCVPISNHLYFYWYRQILGQKVEFLVSFYNNEISEKSEIFDDQFSVERPDGSNFTLKIRSTKLEDSAMYFCASSQGPGGDYGYTFGSGTRLTVV.